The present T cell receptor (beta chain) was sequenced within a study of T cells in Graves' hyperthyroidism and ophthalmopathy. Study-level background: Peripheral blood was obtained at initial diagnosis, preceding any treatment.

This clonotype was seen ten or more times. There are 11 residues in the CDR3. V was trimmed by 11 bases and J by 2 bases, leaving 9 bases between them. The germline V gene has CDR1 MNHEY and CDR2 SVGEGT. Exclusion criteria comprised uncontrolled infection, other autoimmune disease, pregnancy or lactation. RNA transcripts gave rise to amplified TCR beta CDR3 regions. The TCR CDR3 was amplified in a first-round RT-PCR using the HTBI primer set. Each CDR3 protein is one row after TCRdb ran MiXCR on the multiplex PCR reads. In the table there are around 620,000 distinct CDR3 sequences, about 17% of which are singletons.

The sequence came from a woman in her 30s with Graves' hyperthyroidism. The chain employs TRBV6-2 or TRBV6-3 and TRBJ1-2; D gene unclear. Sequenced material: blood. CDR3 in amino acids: CAAAQNYGYTF. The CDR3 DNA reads TGTGCCGCCGCGCAGAACTATGGCTACACCTTC.